This T cell receptor beta chain was retrieved from a study of blood T cell repertoires in COVID-19. Whole-study context: PBMCs, B-cell-depleted T cells, or T cells were the source of the cDNA or gDNA that made up the material.

Original handling: Quantification of nucleated cells was approximated via reference gene primer amplification. Sequencing used immunoSEQ multiplex PCR; TCRdb keeps in-frame clones, though not all of them. That table is the source of V, J and clone size, and D and trimming were worked out from the DNA. The sample consists of around 270,000 clones, over 75% of them appearing once. Those who participated ranged in age from roughly 18 to 100 years and resided in around 22 US areas. The sequenced sample was PBMCs or T cells enriched from blood (not recorded which). The receptor comes from a woman aged 40 to 50 who had been exposed to COVID-19.

The CDR3 here is CASSPDRAHGYTF. DNA of the CDR3: TGTGCCAGCTCACCCGACAGGGCGCATGGCTACACCTTC. This chain joins TRBV18 and TRBJ1-2; 7 bases match TRBD1. This CDR3 region has 13 residues. Germline V gene sequence: CDR1 KGHSH, CDR2 LQKENI. After removal of 3 bases from V and 6 bases from J, the junction contained 4 bases not matched to a gene.